The TCR beta chain described here comes from a study of cytomegalovirus exposure and HLA in healthy donors. Turning to the study itself: The 100 to 150 validation repertoires and the approximately 670 first-cohort repertoires shared a platform, a later analysis reported.

In the case of this clone: The antigen remains unidentified.

This table comes from immunoSEQ multiplex PCR, and its TCRdb copy is limited to in-frame clones, with some not included. This sample has tens of thousands of clones, with less than 96% found just once. The V gene end was trimmed by 4 bases and the J gene end by 7 bases; junction bases not matched to a gene: 10. Per the germline V gene, CDR1 is MNHNY and CDR2 is SVGAGI (reference sequence). The CDR3 is 15 residues long. Study-wide points: TCR sequences were mostly rare, though some public TCRs occurred in many donors.

The donors were members of the approximately 130-subject validation cohort (separate from the approximately 670-subject first cohort). This TCR was recovered from a man between 18 and 29 years old in good health and CMV-seropositive. The rearrangement joins TRBV6-6 to TRBJ1-1, with 9 nucleotides matching TRBD1. Sequencing was performed on PBMCs. The CDR3 bases are TGTGCCAGCAGTTCCAGGATCGGGGACAGGGATGAAGCTTTCTTT. This gives the protein CASSSRIGDRDEAFF.